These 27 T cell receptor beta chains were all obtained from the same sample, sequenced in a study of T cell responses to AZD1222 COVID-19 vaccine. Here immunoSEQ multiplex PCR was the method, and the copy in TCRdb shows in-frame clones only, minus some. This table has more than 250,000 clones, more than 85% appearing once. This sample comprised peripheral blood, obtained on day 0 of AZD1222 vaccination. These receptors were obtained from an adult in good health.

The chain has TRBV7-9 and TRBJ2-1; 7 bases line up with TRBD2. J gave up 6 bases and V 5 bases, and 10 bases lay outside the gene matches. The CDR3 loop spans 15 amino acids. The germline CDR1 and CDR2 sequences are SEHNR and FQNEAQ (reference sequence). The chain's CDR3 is CASSLFLADFNEQFF. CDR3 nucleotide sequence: TGTGCCAGCAGCCTATTCCTAGCGGACTTCAATGAGCAGTTCTTC.

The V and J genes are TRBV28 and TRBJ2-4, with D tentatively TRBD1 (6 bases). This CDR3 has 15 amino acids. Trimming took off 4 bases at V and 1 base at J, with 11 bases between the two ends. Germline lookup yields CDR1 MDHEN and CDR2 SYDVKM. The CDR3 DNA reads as TGTGCCAGCAGTTCCCCGCAGGGGGCCAAAAACATTCAGTACTTC. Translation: CASSSPQGAKNIQYF. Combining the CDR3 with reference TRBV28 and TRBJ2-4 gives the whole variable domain DVKVTQSSRYLVKRTGEKVFLECVQDMDHENMFWYRQDPGLGLRLIYFSYDVKMKEKGDIPEGYSVSREKKERFSLILESASTNQTSMYLCASSSPQGAKNIQYFGAGTRLSVL.

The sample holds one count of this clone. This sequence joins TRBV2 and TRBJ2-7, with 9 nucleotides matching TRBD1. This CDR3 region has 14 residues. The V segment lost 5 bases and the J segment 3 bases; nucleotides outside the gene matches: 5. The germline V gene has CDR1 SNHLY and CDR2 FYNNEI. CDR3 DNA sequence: TGTGCCAGCAGTCCGGGACAGGGCATCTACGAGCAGTACTTC. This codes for CASSPGQGIYEQYF.

CDR3 sequence: CASSPRHKSRWTEAFF. Written as DNA, the CDR3 is TGTGCCAGTAGTCCCCGACATAAATCAAGATGGACTGAAGCTTTCTTT. The V and J genes are TRBV19 and TRBJ1-1; D not certain. V lost 5 bases, J lost 5 bases, and 21 bases lay in between. CDR3 length: 16 residues. The V gene's germline CDR1 is LNHDA and CDR2 SQIVND (reference sequence).

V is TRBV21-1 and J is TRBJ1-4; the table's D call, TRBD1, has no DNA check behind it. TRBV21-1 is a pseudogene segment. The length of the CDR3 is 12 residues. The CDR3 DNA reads TGTGCCAGCAACAGGGTTCGTGAAAAACTGTTTTTT. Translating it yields CASNRVREKLFF.

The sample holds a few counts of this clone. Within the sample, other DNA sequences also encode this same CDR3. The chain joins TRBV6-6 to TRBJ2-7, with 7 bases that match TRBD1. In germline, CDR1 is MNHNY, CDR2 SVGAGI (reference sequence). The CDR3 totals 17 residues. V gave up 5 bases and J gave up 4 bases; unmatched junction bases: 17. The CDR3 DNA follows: TGTGCCAGCAGTCCCCAGGTGCCGGGACAGCCAGTATACGAGCAGTACTTC. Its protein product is CASSPQVPGQPVYEQYF.

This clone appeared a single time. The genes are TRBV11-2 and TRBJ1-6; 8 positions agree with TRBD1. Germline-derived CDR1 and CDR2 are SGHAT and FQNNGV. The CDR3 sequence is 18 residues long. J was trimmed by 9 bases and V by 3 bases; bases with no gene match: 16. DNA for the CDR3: TGTGCCAGCAGCTTTGGGTCAGGGGGCGCCAACTCTTTTTCACCCCTCCACTTT. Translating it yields CASSFGSGGANSFSPLHF. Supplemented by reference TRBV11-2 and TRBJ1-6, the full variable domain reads EAGVAQSPRYKIIEKRQSVAFWCNPISGHATLYWYQQILGQGPKLLIQFQNNGVVDDSQLPKDRFSAERLKGVDSTLKIQPAKLEDSAVYLCASSFGSGGANSFSPLHFGNGTRLTVT.

In DNA, the CDR3 is TGTGCCAGCTCATCCTCAGGGGGTTGGGGCAATCAGCCCCAGCATTTT. Amino acids: CASSSSGGWGNQPQHF. The genes are TRBV18 and TRBJ1-5; 7 bases match TRBD1. Germline CDR1 reads KGHSH; CDR2 reads LQKENI. CDR3 length: 16 amino acids. V dropped 5 bases and J dropped 2; count of bases not matched to a gene: 9.

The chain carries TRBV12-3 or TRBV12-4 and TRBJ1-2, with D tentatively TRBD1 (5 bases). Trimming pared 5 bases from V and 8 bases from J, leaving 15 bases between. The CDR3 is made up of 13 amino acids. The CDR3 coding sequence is TGTGCCAGCAGTATTACAGGTAACCACGGCTACACCTTC. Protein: CASSITGNHGYTF.

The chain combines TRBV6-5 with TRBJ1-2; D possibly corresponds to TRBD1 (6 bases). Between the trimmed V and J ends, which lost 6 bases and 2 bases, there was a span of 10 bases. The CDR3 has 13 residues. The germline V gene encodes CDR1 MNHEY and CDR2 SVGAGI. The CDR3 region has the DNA TGTGCCAGCAGCCGGGGGCACAACTATGGCTACACCTTC. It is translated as CASSRGHNYGYTF.

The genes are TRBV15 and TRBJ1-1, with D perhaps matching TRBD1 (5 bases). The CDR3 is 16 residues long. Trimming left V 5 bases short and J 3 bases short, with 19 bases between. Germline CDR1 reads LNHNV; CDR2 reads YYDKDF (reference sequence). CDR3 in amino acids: CATSHPQGLVDTEAFF. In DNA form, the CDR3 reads TGTGCCACCAGCCATCCCCAGGGCCTTGTAGACACTGAAGCTTTCTTT.

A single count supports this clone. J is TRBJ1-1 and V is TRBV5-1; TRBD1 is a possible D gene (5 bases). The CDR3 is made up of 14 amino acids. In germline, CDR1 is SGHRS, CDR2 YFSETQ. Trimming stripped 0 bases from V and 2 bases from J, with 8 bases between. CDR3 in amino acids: CASSLDRSNTEAFF. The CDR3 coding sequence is TGCGCCAGCAGCTTGGACAGGAGCAACACTGAAGCTTTCTTT. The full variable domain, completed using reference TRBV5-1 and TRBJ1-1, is KAGVTQTPRYLIKTRGQQVTLSCSPISGHRSVSWYQQTPGQGLQFLFEYFSETQRNKGNFPGRFSGRQFSNSRSEMNVSTLELGDSALYLCASSLDRSNTEAFFGQGTRLTVV.

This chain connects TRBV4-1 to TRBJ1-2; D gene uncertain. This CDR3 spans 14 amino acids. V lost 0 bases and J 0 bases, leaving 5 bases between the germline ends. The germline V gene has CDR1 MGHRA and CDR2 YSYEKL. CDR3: CASSQEVPNYGYTF. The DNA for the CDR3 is TGCGCCAGCAGCCAAGAGGTCCCTAACTATGGCTACACCTTC.

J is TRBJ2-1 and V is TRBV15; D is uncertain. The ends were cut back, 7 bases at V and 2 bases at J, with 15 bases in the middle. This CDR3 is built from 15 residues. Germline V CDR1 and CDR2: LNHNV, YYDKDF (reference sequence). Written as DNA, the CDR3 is TGTGCCACCACCTCGTCCGGGTCTGCCTACAATGAGCAGTTCTTC. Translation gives CATTSSGSAYNEQFF.

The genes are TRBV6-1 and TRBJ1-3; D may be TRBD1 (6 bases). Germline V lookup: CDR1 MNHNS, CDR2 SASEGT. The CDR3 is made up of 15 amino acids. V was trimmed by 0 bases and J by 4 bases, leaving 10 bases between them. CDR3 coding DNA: TGTGCCAGCAGTGAAGCGACAGGTTCGGGAAACACCATATATTTT. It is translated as CASSEATGSGNTIYF.

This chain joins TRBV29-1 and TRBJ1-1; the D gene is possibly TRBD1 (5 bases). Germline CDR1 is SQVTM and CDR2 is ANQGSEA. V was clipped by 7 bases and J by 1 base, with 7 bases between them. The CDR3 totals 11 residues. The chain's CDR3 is CSAGQNTEAFF. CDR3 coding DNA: TGCAGCGCCGGACAGAACACTGAAGCTTTCTTT. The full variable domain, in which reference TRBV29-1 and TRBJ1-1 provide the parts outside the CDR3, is SAVISQKPSRDICQRGTSLTIQCQVDSQVTMMFWYRQQPGQSLTLIATANQGSEATYESGFVIDKFPISRPNLTFSTLTVSNMSPEDSSIYLCSAGQNTEAFFGQGTRLTVV.

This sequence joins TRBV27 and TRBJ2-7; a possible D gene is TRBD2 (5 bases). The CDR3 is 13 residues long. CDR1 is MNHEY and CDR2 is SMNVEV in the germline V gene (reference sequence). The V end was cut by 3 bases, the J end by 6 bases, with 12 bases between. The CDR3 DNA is TGTGCCAGCAGTTTGAGTGGTCGGGGCGAGCAGTACTTC. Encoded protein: CASSLSGRGEQYF.

This chain's CDR3 is CSVSGQGNGYTF. The DNA for the CDR3 is TGCAGCGTTTCGGGACAGGGGAATGGCTACACCTTC. The gene calls are TRBV29-1 and TRBJ1-2, with 10 bases matching TRBD1. After removal of 5 bases from V and 6 bases from J, the junction contained 3 bases not matched to a gene. This CDR3 region has 12 residues. Germline loops: CDR1 SQVTM, CDR2 ANQGSEA.

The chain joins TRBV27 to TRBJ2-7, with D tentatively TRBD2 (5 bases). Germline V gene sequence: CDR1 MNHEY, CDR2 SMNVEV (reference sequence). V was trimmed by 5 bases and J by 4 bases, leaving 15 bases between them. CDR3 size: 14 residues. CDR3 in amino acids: CASSRTSPPYEQYF. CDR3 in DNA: TGTGCCAGCAGTCGGACTTCCCCCCCATACGAGCAGTACTTC.

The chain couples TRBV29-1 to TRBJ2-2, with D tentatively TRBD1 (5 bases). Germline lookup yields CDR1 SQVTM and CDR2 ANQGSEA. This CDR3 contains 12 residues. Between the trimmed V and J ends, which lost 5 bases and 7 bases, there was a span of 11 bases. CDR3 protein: CSVLGDDGELFF. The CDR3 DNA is TGCAGCGTTTTAGGGGATGACGGGGAGCTGTTTTTT.

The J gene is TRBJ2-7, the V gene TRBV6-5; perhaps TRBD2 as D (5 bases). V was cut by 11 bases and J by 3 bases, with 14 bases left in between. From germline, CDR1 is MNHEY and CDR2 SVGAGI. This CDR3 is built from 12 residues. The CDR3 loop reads CAGGPHYYEQYF. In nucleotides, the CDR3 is TGTGCCGGAGGTCCTCACTACTACGAGCAGTACTTC.

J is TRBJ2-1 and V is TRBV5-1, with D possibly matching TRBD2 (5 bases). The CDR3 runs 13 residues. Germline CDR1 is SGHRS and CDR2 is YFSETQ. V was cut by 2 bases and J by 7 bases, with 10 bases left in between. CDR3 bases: TGCGCCAGCAGCTTTGCTAGCTGGAATGAGCAGTTCTTC. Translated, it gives CASSFASWNEQFF.

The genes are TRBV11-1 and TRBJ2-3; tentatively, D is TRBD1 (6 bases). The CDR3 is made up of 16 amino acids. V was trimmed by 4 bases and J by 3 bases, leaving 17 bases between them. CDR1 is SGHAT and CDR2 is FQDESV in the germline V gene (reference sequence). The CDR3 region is CASSYRTGLGTDTQYF. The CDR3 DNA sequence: TGTGCCAGCAGCTACCGAACAGGGTTGGGAACAGATACGCAGTATTTT.

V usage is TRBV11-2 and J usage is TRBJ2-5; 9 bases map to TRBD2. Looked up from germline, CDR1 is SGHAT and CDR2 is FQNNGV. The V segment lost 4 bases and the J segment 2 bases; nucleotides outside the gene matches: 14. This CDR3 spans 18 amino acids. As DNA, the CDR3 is TGTGCCAGCAGCTCCAACACGGGCGGCCTAGCGGGGCAAGAGACCCAGTACTTC. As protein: CASSSNTGGLAGQETQYF.

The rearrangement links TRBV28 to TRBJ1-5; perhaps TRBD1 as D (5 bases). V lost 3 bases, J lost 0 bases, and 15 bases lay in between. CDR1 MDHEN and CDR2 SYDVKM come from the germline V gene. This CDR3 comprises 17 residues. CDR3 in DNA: TGTGCCAGCAGTTTGAGACCCTACAGGAATAGCAATCAGCCCCAGCATTTT. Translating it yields CASSLRPYRNSNQPQHF. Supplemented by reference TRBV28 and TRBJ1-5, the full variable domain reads DVKVTQSSRYLVKRTGEKVFLECVQDMDHENMFWYRQDPGLGLRLIYFSYDVKMKEKGDIPEGYSVSREKKERFSLILESASTNQTSMYLCASSLRPYRNSNQPQHFGDGTRLSIL.

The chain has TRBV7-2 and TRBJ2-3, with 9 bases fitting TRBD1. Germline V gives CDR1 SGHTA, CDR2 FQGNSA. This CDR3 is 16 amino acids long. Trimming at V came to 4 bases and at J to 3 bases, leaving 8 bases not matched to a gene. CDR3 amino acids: CASSSGQGRSTDTQYF. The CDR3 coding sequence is TGTGCCAGCAGCTCGGGACAGGGACGGTCGACAGATACGCAGTATTTT.

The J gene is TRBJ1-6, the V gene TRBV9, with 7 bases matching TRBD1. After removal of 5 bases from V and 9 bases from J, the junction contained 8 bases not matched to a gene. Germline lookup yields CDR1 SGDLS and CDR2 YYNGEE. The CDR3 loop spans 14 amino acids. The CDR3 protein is CASSGTVSSSPLHF. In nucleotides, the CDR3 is TGTGCCAGCAGTGGGACAGTCAGTAGTTCACCCCTCCACTTT.